Sequencing of this T cell receptor (beta chain) was carried out in a study of T cell changes during pregnancy in multiple sclerosis (dated by TCRdb to the late 2010s). About the study as a whole: In women with multiple sclerosis, the researchers looked at how the T cell repertoire shifted as pregnancy progressed.

The germline V gene supplies CDR1 MNHNS and CDR2 SASEGT. Unmatched junction bases come to 11, with V trimmed by 6 bases and J by 7 bases. The CDR3 goes from the cysteine to the phenylalanine over 15 residues. Solely the CDR3 DNA is kept, with 45 bases framed from the first base. About this clone: The antigen it recognizes is unknown. No clone much larger than this one lies a single base away; base qualities are absent.

The receptor library was made with the immunoSEQ multiplex PCR assay. TCRdb holds this immuneACCESS table with in-frame rearrangements only. Some clones are missing; in checked studies, unresolved V genes explain under half, and the rest has no known cause. Across this sample there are nearly 110,000 clones, with 85% to 95% seen only once. The leading ten clones occupy 1.5% to 2% of the sample. The chain is assembled from TRBV6-1 and TRBJ2-2; 7 central nucleotides agree with TRBD1. The receptor was derived from a female donor with multiple sclerosis, enrolled in a pregnancy study. Source: peripheral blood, taken after pregnancy. The DNA sequence follows: TGTGCCAGCAGGATGGAGACAGGGCCGGGCGGGGAGCTGTTTTTT. Translated, it gives CASRMETGPGGELFF.